Sequencing of this T cell receptor beta chain was carried out in a study of early T cells in non-severe SARS-CoV-2 infection. About the research overall: Bulk RNA taken from unsorted whole blood was sequenced, leaving chains unpaired. Study results and limitations: There was a bias toward anti-spike CD8 responses in VDJdb matching, which missed private and CD4 specificities.

cDNA molecules, individually, were tagged with unique molecular identifiers. TCRdb itself ran the 5' RACE reads through MiXCR, one entry per CDR3 protein. The sample includes around 44,000 distinct CDR3 sequences, approximately 9.8% of them seen just once. This clonotype came up a few times. Its cognate antigen is unknown. In germline, CDR1 is SGDLS, CDR2 YYNGEE. V shed 3 bases, J shed 4 bases, and the junction held 16 bases outside the gene matches. This CDR3 is 18 amino acids long. Sequenced input: whole blood. This sequence originates from an adult who was a healthcare worker with PCR-confirmed SARS-CoV-2 infection or an uninfected control (not recorded which). The chain carries TRBV9 and TRBJ2-7, with 10 nucleotides matching TRBD1. CDR3 coding DNA: TGTGCCAGCAGCGAGGGACAGGGGAAGCAGCGGGATGTTTACGAGCAGTACTTC. Protein sequence: CASSEGQGKQRDVYEQYF.